Sequencing of this T cell receptor (beta chain) was carried out in a study of T cells after yellow fever vaccination. With 5 bases removed from V and 0 bases from J, the gap between germline ends came to 16 bases. CDR3 length: 16 residues. The germline V gene encodes CDR1 LGHDT and CDR2 YNNKEL (reference sequence). This clonotype was detected a few times. TCRdb used MiXCR to reprocess the 5' RACE reads, holding one entry per CDR3 protein. Of around 340,000 distinct CDR3 sequences listed, 8% to 10% were seen once; the top ten hold more than 15%. The starting material was PBMCs, obtained on the day of the first yellow fever vaccination. This receptor was identified in a man in his late teens or twenties who received the YFV17D yellow fever vaccine. The chain combines TRBV3-1 with TRBJ1-1; D is unresolved. The CDR3 DNA reads TGTGCCAGCAGCTTGGAAGGCGTAGGACTGAACACTGAAGCTTTCTTT. Protein sequence: CASSLEGVGLNTEAFF.